This entry is about one T cell receptor (beta chain). Its target is not known. This sample was included in a study of cytotoxic CD8 clonotypes in ibrutinib-treated CLL. Study overall: The taking of response samples occurred after a median roughly 12 months of treatment, with a range of 6 to 36. General study results and limits: At progression, clonality fell back toward baseline after rising at ibrutinib response.

Sequencing used immunoSEQ multiplex PCR; TCRdb keeps in-frame clones, though not all of them. The repertoire holds 40,000 to 60,000 clones, with approximately 50% as singletons. The V and J ends lost 7 bases and 10 bases respectively, with 19 bases between them. CDR1 is MNHNS, CDR2 SASEGT, per germline. The CDR3 has 13 residues. The rearrangement links TRBV6-1 to TRBJ1-1, with D possibly being TRBD1 (6 bases). The sample here was PBMCs, taken after 12 months of ibrutinib treatment. This sequence was found in a human donor with chronic lymphocytic leukemia. In nucleotides, the CDR3 is TGTGCCAGCATAATATCAGGGGACGGTGGAGCTTTCTTT. Its translation is CASIISGDGGAFF.